Each of the 20 T cell receptor beta chains below was sequenced from the same sample in a study of shared clonotypes between healthy human individuals (TCRdb year 2020). Libraries were built with the immunoSEQ multiplex PCR assay. In its TCRdb copy, this immuneACCESS table keeps in-frame sequences only and misses some clones. Where compared with another copy, unresolved V genes explain less than half of these, and the others have no known cause. In this sample the table shows some 2,500,000 clones, 92% of which occur a single time. The ten largest account for 0.37% of the sample. Material for sequencing was naive CD4+ T cells from PBMCs. Per the publication, the cell subset or site label means: CD45RA+ positively selected. The receptors were sampled from a man between 18 and 29 years old in good health. Some clones in this sample may be carry-over from other donors' samples.

This rearrangement joins TRBV5-1 to TRBJ2-2, with D tentatively TRBD2 (7 bases). With 1 base removed from V and 3 bases from J, the gap between germline ends came to 22 bases. The germline V gene encodes CDR1 SGHRS and CDR2 YFSETQ. The CDR3 length is 19 residues. In DNA, the CDR3 is TGCGCCAGCAGCTTGAACCGGGGGCGGGAGCCCCAAGACACCGGGGAGCTGTTTTTT. Translating gives CASSLNRGREPQDTGELFF.

The chain links TRBV5-1 to TRBJ2-5; 8 nucleotides align to TRBD1. CDR3 length: 17 residues. Germline V CDR1 and CDR2: SGHRS, YFSETQ. J gave up 4 bases and V 4 bases, and 15 bases lay outside the gene matches. The CDR3 reads CASSIGSGGQGRETQYF. The CDR3 DNA follows: TGCGCCAGCAGCATCGGATCGGGTGGACAGGGACGAGAGACCCAGTACTTC.

The chain has TRBV7-9 and TRBJ2-7; possible D gene TRBD1, 5 bases. CDR3 length: 13 amino acids. V lost 1 base, J lost 4 bases, and 8 bases lay in between. Germline CDR1 reads SEHNR; CDR2 reads FQNEAQ (reference sequence). The CDR3 DNA sequence: TGTGCCAGCAGCTTAGACAGGTGGTACGAGCAGTACTTC. Amino acid sequence: CASSLDRWYEQYF.

The chain recombines TRBV10-1 with TRBJ2-7, with D tentatively TRBD2 (5 bases). Germline lookup yields CDR1 WNHNN and CDR2 SYGVQD (reference sequence). The V end lost 6 bases, the J end lost 4 bases, and 10 bases lay between the germline ends. The CDR3 sequence is 12 residues long. CDR3 DNA sequence: TGCGCCAGCAGCCAAGAGGGATACGAGCAGTACTTC. Protein product: CASSQEGYEQYF.

This rearrangement joins TRBV15 to TRBJ1-1; tentatively, D is TRBD1 (5 bases). The germline V gene has CDR1 LNHNV and CDR2 YYDKDF (reference sequence). V lost 0 bases to trimming and J lost 5 bases, with 10 bases between them. The CDR3 is made up of 14 amino acids. The CDR3 sequence is CATSRESGGTEAFF. The CDR3, as DNA: TGTGCCACCAGCAGAGAATCTGGGGGGACTGAAGCTTTCTTT.

The J gene is TRBJ2-6, the V gene TRBV7-8, with D unresolved. Trimming shortened V by 0 bases and J by 4 bases, and 10 bases separated the two germline ends. The V gene's germline CDR1 is SGHVS and CDR2 FQNEAQ. The CDR3 has 16 amino acids. Written as DNA, the CDR3 is TGTGCCAGCAGCTTAGCGAGGTTTTTGGGGGCCAACGTCCTGACTTTC. This sequence encodes CASSLARFLGANVLTF. Full variable domain (outside the CDR3, taken from reference TRBV7-8 and TRBJ2-6): GAGVSQSPRYKVAKRGQDVALRCDPISGHVSLFWYQQALGQGPEFLTYFQNEAQLDKSGLPSDRFFAERPEGSVSTLKIQRTQQEDSAVYLCASSLARFLGANVLTFGAGSRLTVL.

This chain connects TRBV2 to TRBJ1-1; a weak D match, TRBD1 (6 bases). Germline CDR1 reads SNHLY; CDR2 reads FYNNEI. The germline V and J ends were trimmed by 8 bases and 1 base, with 14 bases remaining between them. The CDR3 extends over 14 amino acids. The CDR3: CASARQAPNTEAFF. The CDR3 nucleotides read TGTGCCAGCGCTAGACAGGCACCGAACACTGAAGCTTTCTTT. The whole variable domain, filled in from reference TRBV2 and TRBJ1-1, reads EPEVTQTPSHQVTQMGQEVILRCVPISNHLYFYWYRQILGQKVEFLVSFYNNEISEKSEIFDDQFSVERPDGSNFTLKIRSTKLEDSAMYFCASARQAPNTEAFFGQGTRLTVV.

This rearrangement joins TRBV7-3 to TRBJ2-5; possibly TRBD1 or TRBD2 for D (5 bases each). The CDR3 extends over 14 amino acids. Germline CDR1 and CDR2: SGHTA and FQGTGA. Trimming pared 1 base from V and 4 bases from J, leaving 10 bases between. The CDR3 spells CASSLMGTGETQYF. CDR3 coding DNA: TGTGCCAGCAGCTTAATGGGGACGGGAGAGACCCAGTACTTC.

V usage is TRBV28 and J usage is TRBJ1-2; D uncertain. This CDR3 spans 16 amino acids. Germline V gives CDR1 MDHEN, CDR2 SYDVKM. V was pared by 3 bases and J by 4 bases, with 18 bases between. CDR3 coding DNA: TGTGCCAGCAGTTTGGGGTACGCCGCCCTGTCCTATGGCTACACCTTC. Amino acids: CASSLGYAALSYGYTF.

The chain uses TRBV28 and TRBJ1-3, with TRBD1 identical over 9 bases. There are 17 residues in the CDR3. V shed 0 bases, J shed 0 bases, and the junction held 3 bases outside the gene matches. Germline CDR1 reads MDHEN; CDR2 reads SYDVKM. The CDR3 loop is CASSLWGQGYSGNTIYF. The CDR3 DNA sequence: TGTGCCAGCAGTTTATGGGGACAGGGCTACTCTGGAAACACCATATATTTT.

V and J are TRBV5-5 and TRBJ1-2; D gene uncertain. The CDR3 has 13 residues. Per the germline V gene, CDR1 is SGHKS and CDR2 is YYEKEE (reference sequence). V lost 0 bases to trimming and J lost 5 bases, with 8 bases between them. CDR3 DNA: TGTGCCAGCAGCTTGGCGAGAGGGTATGGCTACACCTTC. It yields the protein CASSLARGYGYTF.

The chain carries TRBV28 and TRBJ2-1; D perhaps matches TRBD1 (6 bases). Looked up from germline, CDR1 is MDHEN and CDR2 is SYDVKM. V lost 7 bases and J lost 10, with 20 bases in between. The CDR3 runs 14 residues. This CDR3 reads CASTPGTPSPEQFF. CDR3 in DNA: TGTGCCAGCACCCCCGGGACACCCTCCCCGGAGCAGTTCTTC.

V gene TRBV28 combines with J gene TRBJ1-2; maybe TRBD1 (5 bases). The CDR3 runs 17 residues. Germline lookup yields CDR1 MDHEN and CDR2 SYDVKM. Trimming took 6 bases from V and 5 from J, leaving 25 bases between them. The CDR3: CASRSTPGRGPSYGYTF. CDR3 in DNA: TGTGCCAGCAGATCCACTCCGGGGAGGGGTCCCTCGTATGGCTACACCTTC.

The chain carries TRBV5-4 and TRBJ2-7, with 8 positions matching TRBD1. CDR1 SGHNT and CDR2 YYREEE come from the germline V gene (reference sequence). V lost 4 bases and J lost 4; bases outside the gene matches: 1. The CDR3 sequence is 12 residues long. DNA for the CDR3: TGTGCCAGCAGCCGACAGGGGTACGAGCAGTACTTC. Protein: CASSRQGYEQYF.

The chain employs TRBV5-1 and TRBJ2-7; possible D gene TRBD1, 5 bases. Per the germline V gene, CDR1 is SGHRS and CDR2 is YFSETQ. The CDR3 runs to 13 residues. V dropped 4 bases and J dropped 3 bases, with 11 bases sitting between them. The CDR3 loop reads CASSPGHFYEQYF. The CDR3, as DNA: TGCGCCAGCAGCCCAGGACATTTCTACGAGCAGTACTTC.

The chain recombines TRBV27 with TRBJ2-7; possible D gene TRBD1, 6 bases. This CDR3 contains 14 residues. V was trimmed by 6 bases and J by 6 bases, leaving 18 bases between them. CDR1 and CDR2 from the germline V gene are MNHEY and SMNVEV (reference sequence). In DNA, the CDR3 is TGTGCCAGCAGGTCAGGGGTTCCCTTGGGCGAGCAGTACTTC. Translation gives CASRSGVPLGEQYF.

This clone was seen a single time. As DNA, the CDR3 is TGCGCCAGCAGCTTGGTAGGACGGTATGAAGCTTTCTTT. Its protein product is CASSLVGRYEAFF. V usage is TRBV5-1 and J usage is TRBJ1-1, with unresolved D. This CDR3 is 13 amino acids long. The ends were cut back, 0 bases at V and 7 bases at J, with 10 bases in the middle. Germline V lookup: CDR1 SGHRS, CDR2 YFSETQ.

The CDR3 bases are TGTGCCAGCAGTACCGCGGGGAAGGGGAGCTCCTATAATTCACCCCTCCACTTT. Protein product: CASSTAGKGSSYNSPLHF. The V gene is TRBV27, the J gene TRBJ1-6; maybe TRBD1 (5 bases). The V end lost 5 bases, the J end lost 0 bases, and 17 bases lay between the germline ends. CDR3 length: 18 amino acids. Germline values: CDR1 MNHEY, CDR2 SMNVEV (reference sequence).

The chain employs TRBV5-6 and TRBJ1-2; TRBD1 matches 9 bases. Germline lookup yields CDR1 SGHDT and CDR2 YYEEEE. V shed 4 bases and J 4 bases; nucleotides not matched to a gene: 8. CDR3 length equals 15 residues. This chain's CDR3 is CASSRQTGGGYGYTF. The DNA for the CDR3 is TGTGCCAGCAGCCGTCAAACAGGGGGCGGCTATGGCTACACCTTC.

The rearrangement joins TRBV4-1 to TRBJ2-3; TRBD2 matches 12 bases. Germline trimming cut 4 bases from V and 0 bases from J; bases unmatched to any gene: 5. Germline V gene sequence: CDR1 MGHRA, CDR2 YSYEKL. There are 17 residues in the CDR3. The DNA for the CDR3 is TGCGCCAGCAGCCCGGGACTAGCGGGCACTAGCACAGATACGCAGTATTTT. It is translated as CASSPGLAGTSTDTQYF.